The clone carrying this T cell receptor beta chain occurred a few times. Its antigen remains unidentified. V gave up 4 bases and J gave up 5 bases; unmatched junction bases: 12. CDR1 is SQVTM and CDR2 is ANQGSEA in the germline V gene. CDR3 length: 17 residues. This specimen comes from a study of graft-versus-host responses after intestinal transplantation. Study-level information: The transplants performed in recipients were multivisceral, liver-intestinal, or isolated intestinal.

Sequencing used immunoSEQ multiplex PCR; TCRdb keeps in-frame clones, though not all of them. The sample includes 45,000 to 50,000 clones, 80% to 95% of them seen just once. The chain recombines TRBV29-1 with TRBJ2-1; 12 nucleotides line up with TRBD2. The source of this sequence is a human donor who was the organ donor for an intestinal transplant. Sequences were derived from unstimulated CD4+ T cells sorted from spleen or lymph node cells, sampled before transplant. The CDR3 is CSVGRATSGRINNEQFF. CDR3 nucleotide sequence: TGCAGCGTTGGCCGCGCCACTAGCGGGAGGATTAACAATGAGCAGTTCTTC.